The 5 T cell receptor beta chains presented below share a single source sample, sequenced in a study of CDR3 diversity in severe acne. TCRdb passed the PCR reads through MiXCR, listing each CDR3 protein once. This table has more than 80,000 distinct CDR3 sequences, approximately 54% appearing once. The sequencing sample was made of blood. The receptors come from a male donor with severe acne vulgaris.

The CDR3 DNA sequence: TGTGCCAGCAGTACAGGGGGGGCCTACAATGAGCAGTTCTTC. It encodes CASSTGGAYNEQFF. This rearrangement joins TRBV6-6 to TRBJ2-1, with D tentatively TRBD1 (8 bases). The CDR3 is 14 residues long. CDR1 is MNHNY and CDR2 is SVGAGI in the germline V gene (reference sequence). V shed 5 bases and J shed 2 bases, with 10 bases lying between them.

This clonotype was found many times. The rearrangement uses TRBV20-1 and TRBJ2-3; D unresolved. The CDR3 runs to 13 residues. Germline values: CDR1 DFQATT, CDR2 SNEGSKA (reference sequence). Trimming removed 1 base from V and 2 bases from J, with 7 bases in between. The DNA for the CDR3 is TGCAGTGCTAGAGGACCAAACACAGATACGCAGTATTTT. Encoded protein: CSARGPNTDTQYF.

J is TRBJ1-4 and V is TRBV12-3 or TRBV12-4; D is uncertain. Trimming took off 5 bases at V and 8 bases at J, with 12 bases between the two ends. The CDR3 length is 13 residues. The CDR3 here is CASSPDTKEKLFF. The CDR3 nucleotides are TGTGCCAGCAGTCCTGACACCAAGGAAAAACTGTTTTTT.

This clonotype was recorded at least ten times. The V and J genes are TRBV29-1 and TRBJ1-2; 7 positions match TRBD1. The J segment lost 8 bases and the V segment lost 7 bases, leaving 13 bases of the junction unmatched. The CDR3 has 13 residues. Germline V lookup: CDR1 SQVTM, CDR2 ANQGSEA. The chain's CDR3 is CSADTGASWGYTF. CDR3 nucleotides: TGCAGCGCCGATACAGGGGCGTCTTGGGGCTACACCTTC.

J is TRBJ1-2 and V is TRBV4-3, with D possibly TRBD1 on 5 matching bases. V lost 0 bases and J lost 4, with 9 bases in between. The germline gives CDR1 LGHNA, CDR2 YSLEER. The CDR3 is 14 residues long. The CDR3 region is CASSQDRDGYGYTF. In DNA, the CDR3 is TGCGCCAGCAGCCAAGACAGGGACGGCTATGGCTACACCTTC.